This T cell receptor beta chain was documented in a study of HIV-infected patients and healthy controls. The repertoire came from unfractionated whole blood and reflected all unsorted peripheral T cells. Control samples came from some eleven uninfected healthy donors, several of them resampled after approximately 3 months. Germline V gives CDR1 SGHRS, CDR2 YFSETQ. The CDR3 has 15 amino acids. The V and J ends lost 5 bases and 6 bases, in that order; junction bases with no gene match: 7. cDNA was made from 500 ng RNA using alpha and beta constant primers. Alpha and beta chain libraries were made separately by chain-specific third strand synthesis with multiplexing indices. TCRdb redid the calling of the 5' RACE reads with MiXCR, one entry per CDR3 protein. Here the sample spans roughly 22,000 distinct CDR3 sequences, 8.5% being singletons.

Sequenced material: blood. The clonotype originates from an adult in good health. The J gene is TRBJ2-1, the V gene TRBV5-1; 11 nucleotides align to TRBD2. Here the CDR3 reads CASRPYSGGANEQFF. CDR3 sequence (DNA): TGCGCCAGCAGGCCTTATAGCGGGGGGGCCAATGAGCAGTTCTTC.